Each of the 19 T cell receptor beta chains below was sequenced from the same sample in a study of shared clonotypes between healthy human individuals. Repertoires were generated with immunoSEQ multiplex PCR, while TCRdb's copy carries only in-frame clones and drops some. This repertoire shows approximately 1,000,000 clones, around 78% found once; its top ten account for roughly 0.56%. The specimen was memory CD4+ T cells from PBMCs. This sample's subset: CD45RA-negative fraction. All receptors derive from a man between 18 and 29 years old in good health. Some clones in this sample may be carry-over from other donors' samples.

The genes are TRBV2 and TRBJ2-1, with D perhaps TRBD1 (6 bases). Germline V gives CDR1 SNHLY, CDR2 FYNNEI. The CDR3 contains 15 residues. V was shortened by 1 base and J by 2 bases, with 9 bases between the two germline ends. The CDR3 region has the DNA TGTGCCAGCAGTGAAGAGGGACAAACCTACAATGAGCAGTTCTTC. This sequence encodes CASSEEGQTYNEQFF.

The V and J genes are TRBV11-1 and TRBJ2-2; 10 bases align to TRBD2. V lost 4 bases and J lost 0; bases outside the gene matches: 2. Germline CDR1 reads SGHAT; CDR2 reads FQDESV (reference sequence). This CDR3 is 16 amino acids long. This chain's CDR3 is CASSYLAGANTGELFF. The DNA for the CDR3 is TGTGCCAGCAGCTACCTAGCGGGGGCGAACACCGGGGAGCTGTTTTTT.

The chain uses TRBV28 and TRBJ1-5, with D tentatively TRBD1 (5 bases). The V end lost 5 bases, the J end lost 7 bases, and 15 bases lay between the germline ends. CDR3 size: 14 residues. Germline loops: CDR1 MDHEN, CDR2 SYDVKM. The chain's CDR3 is CASSQGGSGQPQHF. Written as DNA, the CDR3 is TGTGCCAGCAGTCAGGGAGGGTCGGGACAGCCCCAGCATTTT. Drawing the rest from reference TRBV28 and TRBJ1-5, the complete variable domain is DVKVTQSSRYLVKRTGEKVFLECVQDMDHENMFWYRQDPGLGLRLIYFSYDVKMKEKGDIPEGYSVSREKKERFSLILESASTNQTSMYLCASSQGGSGQPQHFGDGTRLSIL.

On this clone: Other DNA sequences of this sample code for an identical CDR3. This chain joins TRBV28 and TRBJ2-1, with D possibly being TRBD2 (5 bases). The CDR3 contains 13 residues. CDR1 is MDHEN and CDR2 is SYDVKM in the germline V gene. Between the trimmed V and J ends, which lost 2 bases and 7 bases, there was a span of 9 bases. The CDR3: CASSLLSGNEQFF. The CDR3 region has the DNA TGTGCCAGCAGTTTACTTTCGGGGAATGAGCAGTTCTTC.

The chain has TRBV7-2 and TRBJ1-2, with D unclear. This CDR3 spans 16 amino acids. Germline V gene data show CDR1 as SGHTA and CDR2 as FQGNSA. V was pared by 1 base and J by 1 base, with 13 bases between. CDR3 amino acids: CASSLVSARNNYGYTF. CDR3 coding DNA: TGTGCCAGCAGCTTAGTTTCGGCCAGGAATAACTATGGCTACACCTTC.

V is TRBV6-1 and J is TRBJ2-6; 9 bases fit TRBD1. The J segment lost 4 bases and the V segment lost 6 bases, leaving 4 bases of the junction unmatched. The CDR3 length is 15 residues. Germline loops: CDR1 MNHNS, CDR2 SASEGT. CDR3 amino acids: CASRGQGYGANVLTF. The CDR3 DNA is TGTGCCAGCAGAGGACAGGGGTACGGGGCCAACGTCCTGACTTTC.

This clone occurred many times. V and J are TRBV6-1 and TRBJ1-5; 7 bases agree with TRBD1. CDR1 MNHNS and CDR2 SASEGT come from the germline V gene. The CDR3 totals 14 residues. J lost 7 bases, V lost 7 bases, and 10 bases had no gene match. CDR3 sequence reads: CASNLNRGGQPQHF. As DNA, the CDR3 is TGTGCCAGCAACCTCAACAGGGGAGGGCAGCCCCAGCATTTT.

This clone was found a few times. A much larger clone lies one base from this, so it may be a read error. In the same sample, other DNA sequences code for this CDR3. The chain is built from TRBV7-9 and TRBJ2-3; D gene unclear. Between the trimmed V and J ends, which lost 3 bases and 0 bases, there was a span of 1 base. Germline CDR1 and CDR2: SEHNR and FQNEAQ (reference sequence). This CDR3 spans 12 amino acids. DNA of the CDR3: TGTGCCAGCAGCTTCAGCACAGATACGCAGTATTTT. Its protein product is CASSFSTDTQYF.

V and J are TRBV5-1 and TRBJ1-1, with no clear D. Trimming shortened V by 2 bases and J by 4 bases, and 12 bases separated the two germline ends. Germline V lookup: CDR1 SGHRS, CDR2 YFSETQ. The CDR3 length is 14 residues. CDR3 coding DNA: TGCGCCAGCAGCTTACTGGGCCAGTTCACTGAAGCTTTCTTT. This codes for CASSLLGQFTEAFF.

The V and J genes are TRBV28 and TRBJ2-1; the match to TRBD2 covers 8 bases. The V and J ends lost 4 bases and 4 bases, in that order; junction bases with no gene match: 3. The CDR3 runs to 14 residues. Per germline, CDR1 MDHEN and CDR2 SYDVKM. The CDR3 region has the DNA TGTGCCAGCAGTTCAGCGGGAGAGTACAATGAGCAGTTCTTC. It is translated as CASSSAGEYNEQFF.

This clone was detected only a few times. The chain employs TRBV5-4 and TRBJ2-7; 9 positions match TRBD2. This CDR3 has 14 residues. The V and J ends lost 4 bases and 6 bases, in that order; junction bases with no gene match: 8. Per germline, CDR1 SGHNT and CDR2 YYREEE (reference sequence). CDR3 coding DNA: TGTGCCAGCAGCCCGCCGGGACTAGCAGGCGAGCAGTACTTC. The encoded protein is CASSPPGLAGEQYF.

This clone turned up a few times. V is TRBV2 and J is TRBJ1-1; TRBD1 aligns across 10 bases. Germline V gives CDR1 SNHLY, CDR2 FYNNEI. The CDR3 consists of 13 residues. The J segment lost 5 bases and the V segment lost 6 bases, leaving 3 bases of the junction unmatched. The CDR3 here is CASRSDRGTEAFF. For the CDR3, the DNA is TGTGCCAGCAGGTCGGACAGGGGGACTGAAGCTTTCTTT. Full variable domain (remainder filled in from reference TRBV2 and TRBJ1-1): EPEVTQTPSHQVTQMGQEVILRCVPISNHLYFYWYRQILGQKVEFLVSFYNNEISEKSEIFDDQFSVERPDGSNFTLKIRSTKLEDSAMYFCASRSDRGTEAFFGQGTRLTVV.

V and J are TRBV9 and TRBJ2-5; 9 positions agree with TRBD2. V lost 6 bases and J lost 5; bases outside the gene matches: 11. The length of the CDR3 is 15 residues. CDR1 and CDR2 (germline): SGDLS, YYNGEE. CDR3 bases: TGTGCCAGCAACCAAGGGGGGACTAGCAGGGAGACCCAGTACTTC. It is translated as CASNQGGTSRETQYF.

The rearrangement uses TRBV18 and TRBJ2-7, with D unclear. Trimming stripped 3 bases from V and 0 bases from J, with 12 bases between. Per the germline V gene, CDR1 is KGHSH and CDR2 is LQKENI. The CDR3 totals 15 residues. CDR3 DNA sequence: TGTGCCAGCTCACCGACGGGCATGAGCTCCTACGAGCAGTACTTC. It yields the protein CASSPTGMSSYEQYF.

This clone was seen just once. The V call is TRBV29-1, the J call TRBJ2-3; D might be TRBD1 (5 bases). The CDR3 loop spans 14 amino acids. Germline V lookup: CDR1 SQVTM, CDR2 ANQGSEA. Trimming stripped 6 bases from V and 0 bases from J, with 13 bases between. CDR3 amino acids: CSVPKQVSTDTQYF. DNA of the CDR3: TGCAGCGTCCCCAAACAGGTCAGCACAGATACGCAGTATTTT.

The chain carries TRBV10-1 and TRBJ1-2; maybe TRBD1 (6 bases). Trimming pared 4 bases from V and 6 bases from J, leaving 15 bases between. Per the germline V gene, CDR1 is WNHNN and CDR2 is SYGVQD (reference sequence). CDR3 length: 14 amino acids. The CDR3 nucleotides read TGCGCCAGCAGTGTCACCCTCCCAGGGGATGGCTACACCTTC. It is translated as CASSVTLPGDGYTF.

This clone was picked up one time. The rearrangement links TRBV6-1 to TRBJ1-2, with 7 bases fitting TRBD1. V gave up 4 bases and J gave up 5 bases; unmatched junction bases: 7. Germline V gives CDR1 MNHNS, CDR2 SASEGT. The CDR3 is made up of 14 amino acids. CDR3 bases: TGTGCCAGCAGTGCCCCGGGACAGAGTTATGGCTACACCTTC. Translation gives CASSAPGQSYGYTF.

Written as DNA, the CDR3 is TGTGCCAGCATGTGGTACAATGAGCAGTTCTTC. Amino acid sequence: CASMWYNEQFF. The gene calls are TRBV27 and TRBJ2-1; no firm D call. V lost 7 bases, J lost 4 bases, and 5 bases lay in between. This CDR3 is 11 amino acids long. Germline lookup yields CDR1 MNHEY and CDR2 SMNVEV (reference sequence).

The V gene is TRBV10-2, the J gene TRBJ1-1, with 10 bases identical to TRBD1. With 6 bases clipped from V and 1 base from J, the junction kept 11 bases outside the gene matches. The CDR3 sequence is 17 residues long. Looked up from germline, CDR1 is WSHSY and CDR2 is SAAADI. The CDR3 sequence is CASRDRGAPTANTEAFF. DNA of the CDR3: TGCGCCAGCAGGGACAGGGGGGCCCCGACGGCGAACACTGAAGCTTTCTTT.